Here is one T cell receptor beta chain with its context. There is no known antigen for this receptor. No much larger clone exists at a distance of one base, and base qualities are not known. Each collaborating institution followed its own protocols to collect whole blood in K2EDTA tubes. Collaborator samples were shipped for TCRbeta analysis as frozen whole blood, isolated PBMCs, or DNA extracted from either sample type. The data originate from a study of blood T cell repertoires in COVID-19 (TCRdb year 2020). Background on the whole study: Collaborator samples came from the United States, Italy and Spain and covered acute and convalescent phases of COVID-19. The material from the prospective study consisted of cDNA or gDNA derived from T cells, B-cell-depleted T cells, or PBMCs. Sample metadata almost always included a de-identified subject ID, COVID-19 status, age in years and sex. The samples were drawn from the first 160 participants of the ongoing ImmuneRACE study and from 1,254 subjects provided by 6 global collaborators. HLA class I and class II types, where available, came from metadata supplied by the sample provider rather than from assay-based typing. Deeply sampled blood TCRbeta repertoires from subjects exposed to, actively infected with, or recovered from COVID-19 were included in the dataset. The repertoires were released in a freely available public database intended as a resource for research on the immune response to SARS-CoV-2.

The full study reports these points: Clinical and demographic metadata were provided uncurated, with the amount varying by source and participant.

V and J lose 6 bases and 6 bases, and a span of 12 bases separates them. The germline V gene provides CDR1 MNHEY and CDR2 SVGAGI. The CDR3, cysteine through phenylalanine, is 13 amino acids long. Only the CDR3 portion is preserved as DNA: 39 bases, with reading frame beginning at the first base. The immunoSEQ Assay, a bias-controlled multiplex PCR, was used to amplify TCRbeta CDR3 regions from genomic DNA. The paper's data handling went like this. Nucleated cell counts per sample were estimated from amplification of reference gene primers within the assay. To quantify the absolute abundance of each unique TCRbeta CDR3 rearrangement, sequence reads were collapsed and filtered. For each sample, productive Simpson clonality was calculated by taking the square root of Simpson's diversity index across productive rearrangements. This immuneACCESS table, as held by TCRdb, lists in-frame sequences with V and J called but not all clones. Of the missing ones, under half trace to an unresolved V gene in checked studies; the others have no known cause. V and J calls and clone size are given by that table; D and trimming were obtained from the DNA. The sample contains about 120,000 clones, about 81% of them found a single time. The biggest ten clones account for about 4% of the sample.

Sequenced material: peripheral blood. The origin of this receptor is a woman aged 45-65 years with acute or convalescent COVID-19. The chain joins TRBV6-5 to TRBJ2-1, with the D gene uncertain. CDR3 region: CASRLGQANEQFF. The DNA is as follows: TGTGCCAGCAGGTTGGGTCAGGCCAATGAGCAGTTCTTC.